This TCR beta chain originates from a study of cytomegalovirus exposure and HLA in healthy donors (dated by TCRdb to 2017 to 2019). Regarding the research as a whole: An earlier analysis of more than 550 of the donors reported approximately 300 Gb of sequence data and around 120 million unique TCR beta sequences obtained from some 170 million T cells. An early release covering roughly 600 HLA-typed donors comprised 300 to 350 gigabases of sequencing data and tens of millions of unique TCR sequences. Among the 398 genotyped donors, approximately 82% belonged to the genetic ancestry cluster associated with self-reported Caucasian donors. The study aimed to test whether cataloging public T cell receptors could reveal signatures of past pathogen exposure. Using immunosequencing, the study profiled T cell repertoires from roughly 650 subjects and related those repertoires to cytomegalovirus serostatus. Besides the first cohort of some 670 subjects, a separate validation cohort made up of over 95 different subjects was used. To predict cytomegalovirus infection status, the study combined high-throughput TCR immunosequencing, statistical association of individual TCRs with disease status, and machine learning. In a later analysis, previously published TCR beta repertoires from several hundred donors were re-analyzed and high-resolution HLA genotyping was added so that TCR occurrence patterns could be studied. The later analysis used no new phenotypic data to find candidate immune exposures, relying instead on TCR beta sequences and their occurrence across donors. An earlier analysis of several hundred of the donors applied high-throughput TCR beta sequencing to assess whether each TCR beta V gene segment acted as functional or pseudogenic. Donor age, sex, ethnicity and CMV serostatus were compiled alongside the repertoire data. Genome-wide SNP genotypes for about 60% of the roughly 700 donors were used in a later genetic analysis, which treated that subset as a discovery cohort. All discovery cohort repertoires had been generated using a single sequencing platform. HLA typing included class I and class II loci at four-digit resolution. Typing coverage varied by locus: roughly 620-640 donors for A, B, C, DRB1 and DQB1; 522 for DQA1; some 610 for DPA1; roughly 450 for DPB1. A handful of DR-DQ haplotypes were handled as single units for association and clustering because linkage in the cohort was strong. Across about 370 genotyped donors of the cohort, an average of approximately 200,000 unique TCR beta nucleotide sequences per donor were sequenced, and around 20% of those sequences were non-productive. Here is what the overall study found, with its caveats: While some public TCRs were present in many individuals, most TCR sequences turned up only very rarely across donors. Correlated functional status among segregating V segments might reflect linkage disequilibrium, but an unknown experimental factor could not be ruled out. In a later genetic analysis, fewer N-insertions in productive TCRs were reported among donors in an Asian-associated ancestry cluster than the roughly 700-donor mean. A cluster of highly shared sequence variants was judged likely to represent a technical artifact of the sequencing pipeline. A later analysis associated 16,951 TCR beta sequences with specific HLA alleles at a false discovery rate of 0.05. In a later analysis, TCR association rates were found to vary across HLA loci, with the most associated TCRs seen for DRB1 alleles and the fewest for HLA-C alleles. Roughly 15 rarely observed V segments, including chromosome 9 orphons, were excluded from the earlier analysis of approximately 500 of the donors because counts were too low. Only TCR beta chains were sequenced in this cohort, and the absence of alpha or paired-chain data limited detectable features. It was suggested by the authors that the approach could potentially be generalized to other disease states and immunological phenotypes. An earlier analysis of approximately 570 of the donors showed that most TCR beta V segments appeared in productive rearrangements either about 87% or about 30% of the time, which broadly matched IMGT annotations. Immune exposure information for the cohort was limited to CMV serostatus. The classifier was reported to diagnose cytomegalovirus status with high specificity and sensitivity in both the original cohort and the validation cohort. Several of the top co-occurrence clusters appeared to be linked to parvovirus B19, influenza, CMV and Epstein-Barr virus, according to a later analysis. The study listed 164 TCR beta chains as associated with cytomegalovirus. Some IMGT-functional V segments, including TRBV6-2 and TRBV6-3, could not be told apart with the 87-base-pair reads, so those segments were excluded. A further reported finding was that TCR beta sequences accurately predicted the HLA-A and HLA-B alleles for most subjects in the first cohort. A later analysis found that HLA-associated TCR beta chains were more clonally expanded and had lower generation probabilities than equally common non-associated chains. A few of the identified cytomegalovirus-associated TCR beta chains were confirmed in vitro to be specific for cytomegalovirus antigens. The presence/absence analyses assumed that sequencing depth was roughly uniform across donors, and that assumption may not be true. Most CMV-associated TCR beta chains appeared to be HLA-restricted in a later analysis, and the HLA associations seemed to be driven largely by CMV exposure. V-gene and J-gene trimming of TCR beta chains was associated with a missense DCLRE1C variant in a later genetic analysis, and the association was replicated in an independent cohort. Assigning TCR associations to individual alleles was difficult when HLA alleles, especially DR and DQ, strongly co-occurred. HLA typing was unavailable for some donors at each locus, so association tests used only the typed subset.

Library construction relied on the immunoSEQ multiplex PCR assay. A mixture of 60 forward primers for TCR Vbeta segments and 13 reverse primers for TCR Jbeta segments was used in the multiplex PCR. Amplification of the CDR3 region of rearranged TCR beta genes was performed with a multiplex PCR assay on genomic DNA. Amplified TCR beta libraries were sequenced as 87-base-pair reads on the Illumina HiSeq System. Under the source paper's analysis protocol: Across the 500 to 700 repertoires, a later analysis counted 60 million to 90 million unique TCR beta chains, 9.5 million to 12 million of which were shared by at least two donors. To remove PCR and sequencing errors, raw reads were error-corrected and collapsed into unique sequences using a nearest-neighbor algorithm that merged closely related sequences. To assign V, D and J gene segments, CDR3 sequences were aligned to IMGT reference sequences. For a sequence to be retained, a match of at least six nucleotides was required to both a V gene segment and a J gene segment. A rearrangement was called productive if the CDR3 had no stop codons and remained in frame with V and J, and every other rearrangement was called non-productive. Following IMGT convention, CDR3 was defined as the stretch from the second conserved V-encoded cysteine up to the conserved J-encoded phenylalanine. The earlier analysis of about 610 of the donors excluded any sequence lacking an unambiguous match to a single V gene segment. In an earlier analysis of 587 of the donors, V segments were called functional above 56.7% productive rearrangements and were called segregating when the between-donor standard deviation exceeded 5%. To diagnose cytomegalovirus status from the catalog of TCR beta chain sequences, a statistical classification framework was built. A later analysis assigned V and J genes by comparing TCR nucleotide sequences with IMGT/GENE-DB human TR gene sequences. Using the TCRdist pipeline, a later analysis assigned CDR3 sequences along with most-parsimonious VDJ recombination scenarios. A later analysis defined each TCR beta chain by its CDR3 amino acid sequence plus V-gene family, and excluded reads lacking a unique V-gene family. To address suspected cross-contamination and a sequencing artifact, a later analysis removed around 590 highly shared, low-generation-probability nucleotide sequences. In a later analysis, a clonal expansion index for each public chain was calculated from normalized within-repertoire ranks of inferred template counts. A later analysis computed generation probabilities with a VDJ recombination model fitted to out-of-frame rearrangements, and checked the results against IGoR. In a later analysis, TCR-TCR, TCR-HLA and TCR-CMV co-occurrence was scored with hypergeometric tests, and a repertoire-size bias correction was applied to TCR pairs. In a later analysis, false discovery rates were estimated by permuting HLA or CMV assignments 20 times. In a later analysis, co-occurring TCRs were grouped using DBSCAN, with TCRdist sequence similarity added in when clustering inside HLA-allele-positive subsets. Repertoires with fewer than 30,000 or more than 120,000 public chains were left out of co-occurrence clustering, as were a handful of repertoires with anomalous nucleotide sharing. The clones in this table, taken by TCRdb from immuneACCESS, are in-frame only. Not every clone is retained; where verified, under half of the shortfall comes from an unresolved V gene, and the cause of the rest is unknown. For V, J and clone size, that table is used; D and trimming come from the DNA. For this sample there are 110,000 or so clones; roughly four fifths appear just once. Clones ranked in the top ten supply 2.9% of the sample.

As encoded in the germline V gene, CDR1 is SGHTA while CDR2 is FQGNSA. Taken from cysteine to phenylalanine, the CDR3 has 15 residues. Only the CDR3 part of the read is kept: 45 bases, read in frame from the first base. Germline trimming: 5 bases from V, 2 bases from J; junction bases outside gene matches: 6. In total, more than 500 healthy bone marrow donors made up the cohort. At the time of sampling, all cohort members were nominally healthy, though unrecorded immune exposures were likely present. The donor was CMV seropositive and was included in the group of about 290 seropositive cohort members. Each donor provided a peripheral blood sample, and peripheral blood mononuclear cells were used for TCR beta sequencing. The Qiagen DNeasy Blood Extraction Kit was used to extract genomic DNA from the blood cell samples. With respect to this clone: There is no known antigen for this receptor. Base qualities were left out, and no much larger clone turns up one base away.

This receptor was obtained from a woman between 40 and 50 years old in good health and CMV-seropositive. Sequences were obtained from PBMCs. The chain joins TRBV7-2 to TRBJ2-5, with 9 middle bases fitting TRBD2. The sequence in DNA is TGTGCCAGCAGCCCGAGACTAGCGGCACAAGAGACCCAGTACTTC. This is translated as CASSPRLAAQETQYF.